This T cell receptor (beta chain) comes out of a study of human T cells and chemical hapten exposure. Study at large: Subjects had 2% DPC placed on roughly 2 cm by roughly 2 cm of upper inner arm skin for sensitization.

Time point reported: patch test 2, 6 weeks after DPC sensitization. This sample's treatment: therapeutic diphenylcyclopropenone sensitization with weekly scalp DPC. Study-wide points: As the donors had alopecia, their immune response may differ from healthy people's.

This clonotype was found many times. The target antigen is unknown. The junction had 13 bases not matched to a gene; V was cut back by 0 bases and J by 5 bases. Germline values: CDR1 DFQATT, CDR2 SNEGSKA (reference sequence). This CDR3 is 17 amino acids long. MiXCR, run by TCRdb on the RACE reads, gives a single entry per CDR3 protein. The sample lists 140,000 or so distinct CDR3 sequences; about 11% were seen once. The input for sequencing was whole blood, taken in connection with sensitization to the hapten diphenylcyclopropenone (DPC). The rearrangement uses TRBV20-1 and TRBJ1-2; TRBD1 matches at 9 bases. This TCR derives from a woman aged 45-59 years with alopecia areata. Some clones in this sample may be carry-over from other donors' samples. CDR3 nucleotides: TGCAGTGCTAGAGATGAGGGACAGGGCCCCTCTTCTTATGGCTACACCTTC. Residues: CSARDEGQGPSSYGYTF.